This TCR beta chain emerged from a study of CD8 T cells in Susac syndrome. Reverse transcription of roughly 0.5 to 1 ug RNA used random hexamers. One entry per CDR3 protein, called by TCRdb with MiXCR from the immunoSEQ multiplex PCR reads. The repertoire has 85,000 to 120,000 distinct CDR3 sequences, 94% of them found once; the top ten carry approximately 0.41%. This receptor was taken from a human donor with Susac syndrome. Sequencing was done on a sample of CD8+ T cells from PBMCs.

The CDR3 nucleotides are TGTGCCACCAGCAGAGATGGTTCCGAGAAGACGATCTATGGCTACACCTTC. Its protein product is CATSRDGSEKTIYGYTF. The chain has TRBV15 and TRBJ1-2; D gene uncertain. CDR3 size: 17 residues. The germline CDR1 and CDR2 sequences are LNHNV and YYDKDF (reference sequence). The V end was cut by 0 bases, the J end by 4 bases, with 18 bases between.